The rows below give T cell receptor beta chains drawn from one sample of a study of blood T cell repertoires in COVID-19. Measured with immunoSEQ multiplex PCR; TCRdb has only the in-frame clones, and not every one. Of about 190,000 clones listed, around 79% are singletons. Sequenced sample: peripheral blood. The receptors come from a woman between 45 and 60 years old with acute or convalescent COVID-19. CDR3s include the opening cysteine and the closing phenylalanine or tryptophan. D genes are given only for firm matches. Rows give clone size only sometimes, using once, few, many, or a class for an expanded clone.

>.|TRBJ2-7|TRBV4-2|14|.
TGTGCCAGCAGCCACAGAGGTTCCAACTACGAGCAGTACTTC
CASSHRGSNYEQYF
>TRBD2|TRBJ2-7|TRBV5-5|15|.
TGTGCCAGCAGCTTAACTAGCGGGACTACCTACGAGCAGTACTTC
CASSLTSGTTYEQYF
>.|TRBJ2-3|TRBV7-9|16|.
TGTGCCAGCAGCTTAGCGGATGGAGCAGGGTCAGATACGCAGTATTTT
CASSLADGAGSDTQYF
>.|TRBJ2-7|TRBV7-2|14|.
TGTGCCAGCAGCTTAGCGCCGGGGGACTACGAGCAGTACTTC
CASSLAPGDYEQYF
>TRBD2|TRBJ2-5|TRBV5-8|15|.
TGTGCCAGCAGCTTCAGGCTAGCGGGAGTGGAGACCCAGTACTTC
CASSFRLAGVETQYF
>TRBD1|TRBJ2-3|TRBV10-3|13|.
TGTGCCATCAGCAGGGGGCGCGGGGATACGCAGTATTTT
CAISRGRGDTQYF
>.|TRBJ2-3|TRBV7-2|14|.
TGTGCCAGCAGCTTTTCTAGGTTCACAGATACGCAGTATTTT
CASSFSRFTDTQYF
>TRBD1|TRBJ1-4|TRBV15|16|.
TGTGCCACCAGCAGAGCACTAGGGACAGGAAATGAAAAACTGTTTTTT
CATSRALGTGNEKLFF
>.|TRBJ1-2|TRBV6-2/TRBV6-3|15|few
TGTGCCAGCAGTAACTCCCGGCCCAACGGGAGCGGCTACACCTTC
CASSNSRPNGSGYTF
>TRBD2|TRBJ2-2|TRBV7-2|18|.
TGTGCCAGCAGCCCCAGACTAGCGGGAGGATGGAACACCGGGGAGCTGTTTTTT
CASSPRLAGGWNTGELFF
>.|TRBJ1-5|TRBV28|16|.
TGTGCCAGCAGTAACTCGGACAGAGGCTCCCATCAGCCCCAGCATTTT
CASSNSDRGSHQPQHF
>TRBD1|TRBJ2-3|TRBV19|16|.
TGTGCCAGTAGTATAGGAGGACAGGTTAGCACAGATACGCAGTATTTT
CASSIGGQVSTDTQYF
>.|TRBJ2-7|TRBV30|11|.
TGTGCCTGGAGTGCCGGGACAATGCAGTACTTC
CAWSAGTMQYF
>TRBD2|TRBJ2-1|TRBV28|14|few
TGTGCCAGCATAAAGGCTAGCGGGCTCAATGAGCAGTTCTTC
CASIKASGLNEQFF
>TRBD1|TRBJ1-5|TRBV2|15|.
TGTGCCAGCAGTGCTACAGGGGGAGCGAGGCAGCCCCAGCATTTT
CASSATGGARQPQHF
>.|TRBJ1-2|TRBV30|12|.
TGTGCCTGGAGTTTCGAGGTCCGGGGCTACACCTTC
CAWSFEVRGYTF
>.|TRBJ1-6|TRBV28|16|.
TGTGCCAGCAGTTTAAGGCAGGCTGGGAGCGGTTCACCCCTCCACTTT
CASSLRQAGSGSPLHF
>TRBD2|TRBJ2-1|TRBV11-3|15|.
TGTGCCAGCAGCCCGAGCGGGGGGGGTCACAATGAGCAGTTCTTC
CASSPSGGGHNEQFF
>TRBD2|TRBJ2-3|TRBV19|15|few
TGTGCCAGTAGTTCCGGCGGGGGGATCACAGATACGCAGTATTTT
CASSSGGGITDTQYF
>TRBD1|TRBJ1-1|TRBV7-2|17|once
TGTGCCAGCATCTTCCGACAGGGGGGCTTCGAGGGGACTGAAGCTTTCTTT
CASIFRQGGFEGTEAFF
>TRBD1|TRBJ1-1|TRBV11-2|14|.
TGTGCCAGCAGCTTAGGGGACAGGAACACTGAAGCTTTCTTT
CASSLGDRNTEAFF
>TRBD1|TRBJ1-5|TRBV5-6|18|.
TGTGCCAGCAGCTTGGGGCAAGAGGGGGCAGAAAGCAATCAGCCCCAGCATTTT
CASSLGQEGAESNQPQHF
>.|TRBJ2-7|TRBV21-1|14|.
TGTGCCAGCACCCCCCGGGGGGGTGATTATGAGCAGTACTTC
CASTPRGGDYEQYF
>TRBD1|TRBJ2-7|TRBV11-2|15|.
TGTGCCAGCAGGGGTTACGCGACAGGGTTGGGGGAGCAGTACTTC
CASRGYATGLGEQYF
>TRBD1|TRBJ1-4|TRBV25-1|15|.
TGTGCCAGCAGTCCTGGGACAGGGCAGAATGAAAAACTGTTTTTT
CASSPGTGQNEKLFF
>TRBD1|TRBJ1-5|TRBV19|16|.
TGTGCCAGTAGTATTGCGACGGGACAGATGAATCAGCCCCAGCATTTT
CASSIATGQMNQPQHF
>TRBD1|TRBJ1-3|TRBV5-6|17|.
TGTGCCAGCAGCCTAGACAGGGGAAGATTCGTCGGAAACACCATATATTTT
CASSLDRGRFVGNTIYF
>TRBD2|TRBJ2-7|TRBV10-2|16|few
TGCGCCAGCAACCCCTTAAGGACTAGCGGACCCTACGAGCAGTACTTC
CASNPLRTSGPYEQYF
>TRBD2|TRBJ2-1|TRBV6-5|15|.
TGTGCCAGCAGTTACTATAGCGGGAGGTCTGCTGAGCAGTTCTTC
CASSYYSGRSAEQFF
>.|TRBJ2-7|TRBV28|14|.
TGTGCCAGCGGGTCAACGTGGGCAGGCTACGAGCAGTACTTC
CASGSTWAGYEQYF
>TRBD2|TRBJ2-1|TRBV6-4|17|.
TGTGCCAGCAGGGAGCGGGGGCTCCTCCGTTTTGCCAATGAGCAGTTCTTC
CASRERGLLRFANEQFF
>TRBD1|TRBJ2-3|TRBV7-9|14|few
TGTGCCAGCAGCTTGACAGGGGGTGCAGATACGCAGTATTTT
CASSLTGGADTQYF
>TRBD2|TRBJ2-7|TRBV6-5|14|few
TGTGCCAGCAGTCAACGGGAGGGATGGGGCGAGCAGTACTTC
CASSQREGWGEQYF
>.|TRBJ2-7|TRBV7-2|17|.
TGTGCCAGCAGCTTTACGGGCCTCAGGGGTAACCACTACGAGCAGTACTTC
CASSFTGLRGNHYEQYF
>TRBD1|TRBJ2-1|TRBV2|13|.
TGTGCCAGCCGACAGGGGGCGAACAATGAGCAGTTCTTC
CASRQGANNEQFF
>.|TRBJ1-2|TRBV18|15|.
TGTGCCAGCTCACCAGGGGGCTCAGCTAACTATGGCTACACCTTC
CASSPGGSANYGYTF
>.|TRBJ1-6|TRBV7-2|13|.
TGTGCCAGCAGTTGGACAGTTGATTCACCCCTCCACTTT
CASSWTVDSPLHF
>.|TRBJ1-1|TRBV28|13|.
TGTGCCAGTTCCACAGGGCGGTACACTGAAGCTTTCTTT
CASSTGRYTEAFF
>TRBD1|TRBJ1-2|TRBV9|16|.
TGTGCCAGCAGCGCCGGGGGACAGGGTTCCCTCTATGGCTACACCTTC
CASSAGGQGSLYGYTF
>TRBD1|TRBJ1-5|TRBV6-5|14|.
TGTGCCAGCGCCCAGGGGACAGTTAATCAGCCCCAGCATTTT
CASAQGTVNQPQHF
>TRBD2|TRBJ2-7|TRBV2|13|.
TGTGCCAGCAGGGCTAGCGGGATAGGGGAGCAGTACTTC
CASRASGIGEQYF
>TRBD2|TRBJ2-1|TRBV29-1|16|.
TGCAGCGTTAATATGGGGACTAGCGTCTCCTACAATGAGCAGTTCTTC
CSVNMGTSVSYNEQFF